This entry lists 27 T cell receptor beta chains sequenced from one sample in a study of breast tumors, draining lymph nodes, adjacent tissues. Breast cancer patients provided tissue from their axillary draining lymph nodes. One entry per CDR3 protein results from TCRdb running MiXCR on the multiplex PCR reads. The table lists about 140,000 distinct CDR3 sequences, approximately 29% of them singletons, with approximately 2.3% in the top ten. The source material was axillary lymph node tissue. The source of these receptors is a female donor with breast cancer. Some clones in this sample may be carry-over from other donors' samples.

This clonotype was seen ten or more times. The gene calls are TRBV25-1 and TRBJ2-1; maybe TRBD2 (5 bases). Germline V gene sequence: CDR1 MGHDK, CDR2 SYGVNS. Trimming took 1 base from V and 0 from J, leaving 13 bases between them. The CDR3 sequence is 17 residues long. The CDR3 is CASSELGGTSSYNEQFF. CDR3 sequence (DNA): TGTGCCAGCAGTGAATTAGGAGGAACAAGCTCCTACAATGAGCAGTTCTTC.

CDR3 nucleotide sequence: TGTGCCAGCAGCCCCGGGACAGGGGGGACGGGGAGCTTCACAGATACGCAGTATTTT. The encoded protein is CASSPGTGGTGSFTDTQYF. The gene calls are TRBV12-3 or TRBV12-4 and TRBJ2-3; 11 bases agree with TRBD1. The CDR3 totals 19 residues. V dropped 6 bases and J dropped 2; count of bases not matched to a gene: 16.

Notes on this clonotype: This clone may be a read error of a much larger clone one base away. The CDR3 region has the DNA TGTGCCACCCGGCCCAGTGCAACTAACTATGGCTACACCTTC. It codes for CATRPSATNYGYTF. The chain joins TRBV6-1 to TRBJ1-2, with D unresolved. Trimming shortened V by 10 bases and J by 0 bases, and 15 bases separated the two germline ends. This CDR3 is built from 14 residues. The germline CDR1 and CDR2 sequences are MNHNS and SASEGT.

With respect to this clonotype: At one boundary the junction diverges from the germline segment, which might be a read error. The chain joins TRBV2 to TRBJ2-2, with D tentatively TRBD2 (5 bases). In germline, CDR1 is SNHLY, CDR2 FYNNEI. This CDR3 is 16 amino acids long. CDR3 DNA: TGTGCCAGCAGTCAACCCGACACCCCGAACACCGGGGAGCCGTTTTTT. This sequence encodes CASSQPDTPNTGEPFF.

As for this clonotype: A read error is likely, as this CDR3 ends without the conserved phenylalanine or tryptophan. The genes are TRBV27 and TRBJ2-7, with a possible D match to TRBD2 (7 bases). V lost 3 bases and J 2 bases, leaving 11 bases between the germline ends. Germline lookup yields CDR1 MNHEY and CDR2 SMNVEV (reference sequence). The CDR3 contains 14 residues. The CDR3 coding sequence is TGTGCCAGCAGTTTGAAGGGGGGGCCCTACGAGCAGTACCTC. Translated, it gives CASSLKGGPYEQYL.

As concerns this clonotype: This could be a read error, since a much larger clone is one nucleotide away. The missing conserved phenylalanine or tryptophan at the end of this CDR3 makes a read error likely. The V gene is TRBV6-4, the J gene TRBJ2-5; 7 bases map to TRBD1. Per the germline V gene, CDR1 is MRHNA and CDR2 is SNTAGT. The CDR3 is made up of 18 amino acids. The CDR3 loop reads CASSHSVWATGFQETQYL. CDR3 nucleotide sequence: TGTGCCAGCAGTCACTCCGTCTGGGCGACAGGGTTCCAAGAGACCCAGTACCTC.

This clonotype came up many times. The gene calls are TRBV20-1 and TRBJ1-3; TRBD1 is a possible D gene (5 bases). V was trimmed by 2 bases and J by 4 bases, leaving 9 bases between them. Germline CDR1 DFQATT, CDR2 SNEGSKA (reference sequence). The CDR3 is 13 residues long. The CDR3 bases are TGCAGTGCTAGAAGGGACGCCGGAAACACCATATATTTT. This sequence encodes CSARRDAGNTIYF.

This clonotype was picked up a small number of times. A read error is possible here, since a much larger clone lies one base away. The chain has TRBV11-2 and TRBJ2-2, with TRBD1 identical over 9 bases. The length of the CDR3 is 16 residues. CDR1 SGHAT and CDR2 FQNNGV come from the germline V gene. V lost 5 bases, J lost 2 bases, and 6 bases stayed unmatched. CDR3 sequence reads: CASSVTGGLNTGELFF. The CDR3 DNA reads TGTGCCAGCAGCGTCACAGGGGGCTTAAACACCGGGGAGCTGTTTTTT.

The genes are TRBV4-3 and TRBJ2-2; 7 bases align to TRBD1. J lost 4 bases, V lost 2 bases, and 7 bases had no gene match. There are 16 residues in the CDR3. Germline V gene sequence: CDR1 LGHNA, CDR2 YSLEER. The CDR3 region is CASSQHRQGGTGELFF. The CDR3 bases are TGCGCCAGCAGCCAACATCGACAGGGTGGCACCGGGGAGCTGTTTTTT.

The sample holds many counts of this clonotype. CDR3 residues: CASSPSTGTYEQYF. In DNA form, the CDR3 reads TGTGCCAGCTCACCTTCGACAGGGACCTACGAGCAGTACTTC. The V gene is TRBV18, the J gene TRBJ2-7; 7 nucleotides align to TRBD1. Germline V gives CDR1 KGHSH, CDR2 LQKENI. Trimming took 3 bases from V and 2 from J; bases not matched to a gene: 4. The CDR3 runs to 14 residues.

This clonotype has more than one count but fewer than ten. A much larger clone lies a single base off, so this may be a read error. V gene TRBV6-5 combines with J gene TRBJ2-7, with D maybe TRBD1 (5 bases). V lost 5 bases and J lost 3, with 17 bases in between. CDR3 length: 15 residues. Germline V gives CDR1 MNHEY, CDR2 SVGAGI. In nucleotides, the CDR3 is TGTGCCAGCAGTCATAGAACAGGAAATTTCTACGAGCAGTACTTC. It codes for CASSHRTGNFYEQYF.

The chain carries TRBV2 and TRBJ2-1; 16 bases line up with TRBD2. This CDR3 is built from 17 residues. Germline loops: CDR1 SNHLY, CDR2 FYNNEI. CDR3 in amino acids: CATLGLAGGHTYNEQFF. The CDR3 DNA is TGTGCTACGTTGGGACTAGCGGGGGGGCACACCTACAATGAGCAGTTCTTC. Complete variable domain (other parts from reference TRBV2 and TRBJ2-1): EPEVTQTPSHQVTQMGQEVILRCVPISNHLYFYWYRQILGQKVEFLVSFYNNEISEKSEIFDDQFSVERPDGSNFTLKIRSTKLEDSAMYFCATLGLAGGHTYNEQFFGPGTRLTVL.

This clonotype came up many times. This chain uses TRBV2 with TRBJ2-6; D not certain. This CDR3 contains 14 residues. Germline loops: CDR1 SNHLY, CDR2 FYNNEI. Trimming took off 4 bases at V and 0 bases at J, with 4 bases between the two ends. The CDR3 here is CASSAGSGANVLTF. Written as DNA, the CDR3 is TGTGCCAGCAGTGCAGGCTCTGGGGCCAACGTCCTGACTTTC.

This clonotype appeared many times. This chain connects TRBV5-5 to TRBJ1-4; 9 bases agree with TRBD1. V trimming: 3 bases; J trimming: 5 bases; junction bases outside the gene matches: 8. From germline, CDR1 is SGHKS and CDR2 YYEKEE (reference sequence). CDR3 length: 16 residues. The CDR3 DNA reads TGTGCCAGCAGCTCACCGGGACAGGGTAAAAATGAAAAACTGTTTTTT. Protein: CASSSPGQGKNEKLFF.

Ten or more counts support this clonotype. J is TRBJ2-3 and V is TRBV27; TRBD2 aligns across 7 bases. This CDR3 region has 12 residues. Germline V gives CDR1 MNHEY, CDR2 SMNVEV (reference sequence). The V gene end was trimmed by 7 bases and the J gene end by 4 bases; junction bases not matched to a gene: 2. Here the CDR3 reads CASKAGPDTQYF. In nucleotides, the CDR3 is TGTGCCAGCAAAGCGGGGCCAGATACGCAGTATTTT.

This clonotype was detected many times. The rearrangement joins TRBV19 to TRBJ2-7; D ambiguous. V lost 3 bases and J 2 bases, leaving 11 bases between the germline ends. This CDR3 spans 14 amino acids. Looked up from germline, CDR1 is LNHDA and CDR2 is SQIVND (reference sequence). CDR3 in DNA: TGTGCCAGTAGTATCTTCGTCAGCGCCTACGAGCAGTACTTC. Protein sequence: CASSIFVSAYEQYF.

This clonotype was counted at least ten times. The CDR3 region is CASSLPLQGVANSPLHF. The CDR3 bases are TGTGCCAGCAGCTTACCCCTCCAGGGAGTTGCTAATTCACCCCTCCACTTT. V gene TRBV7-9 combines with J gene TRBJ1-6, with D possibly matching TRBD1 (5 bases). Germline V gives CDR1 SEHNR, CDR2 FQNEAQ (reference sequence). This CDR3 region has 17 residues. The ends were cut back, 2 bases at V and 6 bases at J, with 17 bases in the middle.

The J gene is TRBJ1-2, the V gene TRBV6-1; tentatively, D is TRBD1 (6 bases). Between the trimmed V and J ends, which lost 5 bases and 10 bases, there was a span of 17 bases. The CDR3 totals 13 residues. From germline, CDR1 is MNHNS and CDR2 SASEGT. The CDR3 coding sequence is TGTGCCAGCAGTCCCTCTAGCGGGGGCGACTACACCTTC. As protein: CASSPSSGGDYTF.

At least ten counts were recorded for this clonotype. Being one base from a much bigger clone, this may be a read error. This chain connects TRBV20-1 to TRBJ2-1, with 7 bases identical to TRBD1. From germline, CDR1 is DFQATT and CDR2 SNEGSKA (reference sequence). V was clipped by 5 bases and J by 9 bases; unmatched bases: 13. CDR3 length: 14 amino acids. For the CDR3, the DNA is TGCAGTGCTGGGGACAGCGGTATAAACACTGAGCAGTTCTTC. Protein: CSAGDSGINTEQFF.

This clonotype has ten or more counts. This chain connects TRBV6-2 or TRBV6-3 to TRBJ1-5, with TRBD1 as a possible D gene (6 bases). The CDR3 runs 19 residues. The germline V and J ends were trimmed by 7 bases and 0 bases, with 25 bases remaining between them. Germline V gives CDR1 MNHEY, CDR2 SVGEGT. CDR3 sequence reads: CASTLEDSFLGLSNQPQHF. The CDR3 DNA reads TGTGCCAGCACCTTAGAGGACAGTTTCCTAGGCCTTAGCAATCAGCCCCAGCATTTT.

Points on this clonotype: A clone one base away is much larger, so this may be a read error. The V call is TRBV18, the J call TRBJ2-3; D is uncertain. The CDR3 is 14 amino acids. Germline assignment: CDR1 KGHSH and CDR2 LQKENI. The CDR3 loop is CASSPTGVADTRYF. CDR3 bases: TGTGCCAGCTCACCAACCGGAGTCGCAGATACGCGGTATTTT.

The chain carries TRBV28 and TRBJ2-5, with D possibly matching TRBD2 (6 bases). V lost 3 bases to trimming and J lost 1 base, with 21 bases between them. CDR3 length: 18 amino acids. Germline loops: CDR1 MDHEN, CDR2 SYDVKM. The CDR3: CASSFWDFGTRIQETQYF. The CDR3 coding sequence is TGTGCCAGCAGTTTTTGGGACTTCGGGACCCGAATCCAAGAGACCCAGTACTTC.

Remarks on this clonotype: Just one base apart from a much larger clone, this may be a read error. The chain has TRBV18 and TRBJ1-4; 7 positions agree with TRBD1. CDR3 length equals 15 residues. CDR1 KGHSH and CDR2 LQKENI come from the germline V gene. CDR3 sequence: CTSSPGGTANEKLFF. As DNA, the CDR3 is TGTACCAGCTCACCAGGAGGGACAGCTAATGAAAAACTGTTTTTT.

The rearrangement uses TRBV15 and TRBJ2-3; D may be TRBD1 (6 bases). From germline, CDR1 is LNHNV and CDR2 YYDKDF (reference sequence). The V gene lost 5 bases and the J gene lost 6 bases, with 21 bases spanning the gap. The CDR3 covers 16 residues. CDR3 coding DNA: TGTGCCACCAGCCGTGCGACAGGCGGTCTAGGGGATACGCAGTATTTT. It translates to CATSRATGGLGDTQYF.

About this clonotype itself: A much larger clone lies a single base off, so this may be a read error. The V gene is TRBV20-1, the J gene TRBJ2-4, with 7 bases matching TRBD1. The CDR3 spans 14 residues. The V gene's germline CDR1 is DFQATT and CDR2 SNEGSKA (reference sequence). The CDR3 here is CGVIDRVAKNIQYF. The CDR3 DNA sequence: TGCGGTGTGATTGACAGGGTTGCCAAAAACATTCAGTACTTC.

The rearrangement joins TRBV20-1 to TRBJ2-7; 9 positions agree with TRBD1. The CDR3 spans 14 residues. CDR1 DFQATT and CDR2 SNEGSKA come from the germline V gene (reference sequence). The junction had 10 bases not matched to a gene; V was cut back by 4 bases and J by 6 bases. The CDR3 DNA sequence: TGCAGTGCTATAAGCGACAGGGGGAGAACCGAGCAGTACTTC. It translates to CSAISDRGRTEQYF.

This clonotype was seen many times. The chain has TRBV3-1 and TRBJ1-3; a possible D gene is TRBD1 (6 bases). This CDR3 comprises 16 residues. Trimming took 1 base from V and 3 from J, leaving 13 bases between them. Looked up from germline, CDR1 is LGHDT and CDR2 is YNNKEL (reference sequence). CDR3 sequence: CASSQGVTGRGNTIYF. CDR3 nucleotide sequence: TGTGCCAGCAGCCAAGGAGTCACAGGGCGTGGAAACACCATATATTTT. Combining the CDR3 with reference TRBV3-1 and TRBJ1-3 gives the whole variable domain DTAVSQTPKYLVTQMGNDKSIKCEQNLGHDTMYWYKQDSKKFLKIMFSYNNKELIINETVPNRFSPKSPDKAHLNLHINSLELGDSAVYFCASSQGVTGRGNTIYFGEGSWLTVV.